Presented here are 9 T cell receptor beta chains from one specimen sequenced in a study of blood T cell repertoires in COVID-19. The data were produced by immunoSEQ multiplex PCR, yet TCRdb's version contains in-frame clones alone and is incomplete. The sample has around 81,000 clones; roughly four fifths are singletons. The specimen was peripheral blood. The source of these receptors is a human donor in a cohort sampled during active COVID-19.

The chain links TRBV19 to TRBJ1-5; no clear D gene. From germline, CDR1 is LNHDA and CDR2 SQIVND (reference sequence). The CDR3 totals 14 residues. Trimming cost V 9 bases and J 1 base, with 13 bases left between them. The CDR3 DNA reads as TGTGCCAGCATGCCGGAGGTAAGCAATCAGCCCCAGCATTTT. Translation: CASMPEVSNQPQHF.

The chain combines TRBV19 with TRBJ2-2; TRBD1 agrees at 7 bases. The trim removed 4 bases at V and 7 bases at J, leaving 6 bases unmatched. The CDR3 contains 14 residues. Per germline, CDR1 LNHDA and CDR2 SQIVND (reference sequence). The CDR3 is CASSKQGFDGELFF. The CDR3, as DNA: TGTGCCAGTAGTAAACAGGGGTTTGACGGGGAGCTGTTTTTT.

V and J are TRBV5-6 and TRBJ1-5; weak D call: TRBD1 (6 bases). V lost 2 bases and J lost 1, with 16 bases in between. Per the germline V gene, CDR1 is SGHDT and CDR2 is YYEEEE. The CDR3 length is 17 residues. The CDR3 DNA follows: TGTGCCAGCAGCTTACGGACAGCCCAGTTCAGCAATCAGCCCCAGCATTTT. Encoded protein: CASSLRTAQFSNQPQHF.

The chain employs TRBV7-9 and TRBJ1-4; 10 nucleotides align to TRBD1. With V trimmed by 5 bases and J by 3 bases, 3 bases remained unmatched. CDR1 is SEHNR, CDR2 FQNEAQ, per germline (reference sequence). The CDR3 has 15 amino acids. DNA of the CDR3: TGTGCCAGCAGCCTGGGACAGGGGCCTAATGAAAAACTGTTTTTT. Amino acid sequence: CASSLGQGPNEKLFF.

The chain joins TRBV19 to TRBJ1-1; no reliable D call. The V gene lost 3 bases and the J gene lost 5 bases, with 16 bases spanning the gap. From germline, CDR1 is LNHDA and CDR2 SQIVND (reference sequence). This CDR3 has 15 amino acids. CDR3 sequence: CASSITRTRRTEAFF. The CDR3 DNA sequence: TGTGCCAGTAGTATTACTCGGACGAGGAGGACTGAAGCTTTCTTT.

The J gene is TRBJ1-3, the V gene TRBV7-2; the D is unclear. Germline V lookup: CDR1 SGHTA, CDR2 FQGNSA. This CDR3 spans 16 amino acids. V shed 2 bases and J shed 0 bases, with 11 bases lying between them. In DNA, the CDR3 is TGTGCCAGCAGCTTATGGGCCGAGAGCTCTGGAAACACCATATATTTT. This sequence encodes CASSLWAESSGNTIYF.

The rearrangement joins TRBV7-9 to TRBJ1-4; D is undetermined. Germline V gene data show CDR1 as SEHNR and CDR2 as FQNEAQ (reference sequence). CDR3 size: 12 residues. The CDR3 reads CAADTDNEKLFF. DNA of the CDR3: TGTGCAGCAGACACCGATAATGAAAAACTGTTTTTT.

The rearrangement joins TRBV19 to TRBJ2-5, with 7 bases that match TRBD1. Losses at the gene ends were 7 bases for V and 4 bases for J; bases not matched to a gene: 9. Germline V gives CDR1 LNHDA, CDR2 SQIVND (reference sequence). The CDR3 covers 14 residues. The CDR3 loop reads CASTTNRGRETQYF. The CDR3 region has the DNA TGTGCCAGTACCACGAACAGGGGTAGAGAGACCCAGTACTTC.

The rearrangement joins TRBV6-5 to TRBJ1-3, with 10 positions matching TRBD1. V lost 6 bases to trimming and J lost 3 bases; unmatched junction nucleotides: 5. CDR1 is MNHEY, CDR2 SVGAGI, per germline. This CDR3 spans 15 amino acids. The CDR3 bases are TGTGCCAGCAGGAGGGACAGGGGTGGTGGAAACACCATATATTTT. Translation gives CASRRDRGGGNTIYF.